These 14 T cell receptor beta chains were sequenced from one sample in a study of blood T cells in healthy people across ages (dated by TCRdb to the mid-2010s). Library preparation used 5' RACE. TCRdb names Illumina HiSeq 2500 as the instrument used. The second PCR ran for roughly 7 to 11 cycles and used a J-beta primer mix along with a sample-barcoded 5' primer. Through fastp at Q25 and MiXCR, TCRdb rebuilt clones from the public reads, retaining in-frame beta chains. Every CDR3 protein is listed once, alongside the most common genes and DNA of its rows. Within this sample are roughly 800,000 distinct CDR3 sequences, with 55% to 70% of them counted one time only. The ten largest clonotypes hold approximately 21% of the sample. Sequenced sample: blood. The source of these receptors is a man younger than 45 in good health.

This clonotype was seen just once. The V and J genes are TRBV7-9 and TRBJ1-5; TRBD1 aligns across 8 bases. This CDR3 is built from 15 residues. Germline values: CDR1 SEHNR, CDR2 FQNEAQ (reference sequence). Losses at the gene ends were 5 bases for V and 2 bases for J; bases not matched to a gene: 5. The CDR3 sequence is CASSQGAKGNQPQHF. For the CDR3, the DNA is TGTGCCAGCAGCCAGGGGGCGAAGGGCAATCAGCCCCAGCATTTT.

This chain joins TRBV6-6 and TRBJ2-5; D may be TRBD2 (6 bases). Matching the DNA end better, TRBJ2-7 makes the J call doubtful. The CDR3 is made up of 15 amino acids. Germline assignment: CDR1 MNHNY and CDR2 SVGAGI (reference sequence). The CDR3 region has the DNA TGTGCCAGCAGTTACCCGGAGGGGCGGGGTTACGAGCAGTACTTC. Protein sequence: CASSYPEGRGYEQYF.

This chain connects TRBV7-2 to TRBJ2-7; D is perhaps TRBD1 or TRBD2 (6 bases each). This CDR3 contains 15 residues. The germline CDR1 and CDR2 sequences are SGHTA and FQGNSA. With 5 bases removed from V and 2 bases from J, the gap between germline ends came to 16 bases. The CDR3 DNA reads TGTGCCAGCAGCCCAGGGGCGGGGCAGACCTACGAGCAGTACTTC. Protein product: CASSPGAGQTYEQYF.

J is TRBJ1-4 and V is TRBV20-1, with a weak D call TRBD1 (6 bases). The CDR3 length is 14 residues. V dropped 1 base and J dropped 2 bases, with 8 bases sitting between them. Germline loops: CDR1 DFQATT, CDR2 SNEGSKA (reference sequence). This chain's CDR3 is CSARGGLTNEKLFF. The CDR3 bases are TGCAGTGCTAGAGGGGGGCTTACTAATGAAAAACTGTTTTTT.

This chain connects TRBV27 to TRBJ1-2; TRBD1 might be the D (5 bases). Between the trimmed V and J ends, which lost 5 bases and 9 bases, there was a span of 16 bases. CDR1 and CDR2 from the germline V gene are MNHEY and SMNVEV (reference sequence). The CDR3 sequence is 13 residues long. CDR3 residues: CASSPPGQGSYTF. As DNA, the CDR3 is TGTGCCAGCAGTCCCCCCGGGCAGGGAAGCTACACCTTC.

This clonotype has at least ten counts. The genes are TRBV29-1 and TRBJ2-5; no reliable D call. CDR3 length: 13 amino acids. Looked up from germline, CDR1 is SQVTM and CDR2 is ANQGSEA. V shed 4 bases and J shed 7 bases, with 16 bases lying between them. The CDR3 region is CSVGGPLVGTQYF. The CDR3 DNA reads as TGCAGCGTTGGTGGACCCTTAGTCGGGACCCAGTACTTC. The variable domain in full, completed from reference TRBV29-1 and TRBJ2-5, reads SAVISQKPSRDICQRGTSLTIQCQVDSQVTMMFWYRQQPGQSLTLIATANQGSEATYESGFVIDKFPISRPNLTFSTLTVSNMSPEDSSIYLCSVGGPLVGTQYFGPGTRLLVL.

The chain links TRBV20-1 to TRBJ1-6; TRBD1 matches at 8 bases. The V gene end was trimmed by 6 bases and the J gene end by 7 bases; junction bases not matched to a gene: 8. The V gene's germline CDR1 is DFQATT and CDR2 SNEGSKA (reference sequence). This CDR3 comprises 14 residues. The CDR3 nucleotides read TGCAGTGCCCACAGGGGGTTGAACAATTCACCCCTCCACTTT. Amino acids: CSAHRGLNNSPLHF.

This clonotype has a handful of counts. The chain is built from TRBV4-3 and TRBJ2-3; 11 bases fit TRBD2. Germline V gene sequence: CDR1 LGHNA, CDR2 YSLEER. After removal of 4 bases from V and 5 bases from J, the junction contained 5 bases not matched to a gene. The CDR3 extends over 15 amino acids. The CDR3 DNA reads TGCGCCAGCAGCCCGGGACTAGCGGTCGGAGATACGCAGTATTTT. The encoded protein is CASSPGLAVGDTQYF.

This CDR3 is CASSRQGARGYTF. The CDR3 nucleotides read TGTGCCAGCAGCCGGCAGGGGGCTAGGGGCTACACCTTC. The chain links TRBV3-1 to TRBJ1-2; 8 bases are shared with TRBD1. CDR3 length: 13 residues. Trimming removed 4 bases from V and 8 bases from J; junction bases left unmatched: 6. Germline CDR1 is LGHDT and CDR2 is YNNKEL (reference sequence).

This clonotype was counted a single time. The CDR3 spells CSVEDRSSGGVEQFF. The CDR3 DNA is TGCAGCGTGGAGGACCGATCTAGCGGGGGGGTAGAGCAGTTCTTC. The rearrangement links TRBV29-1 to TRBJ2-1; 12 bases match TRBD2. With V trimmed by 6 bases and J by 10 bases, 13 bases remained unmatched. Germline CDR1 SQVTM, CDR2 ANQGSEA. CDR3 length equals 15 residues.

Only a few counts were recorded for this clonotype. The chain is built from TRBV7-8 and TRBJ2-1; possibly TRBD2 for D (5 bases). CDR1 and CDR2 from the germline V gene are SGHVS and FQNEAQ. Deletions cut 5 bases from V and 4 bases from J, with 9 bases between. CDR3 size: 13 residues. The CDR3 bases are TGTGCCAGCAGCGTTCAGCGGTACAATGAGCAGTTCTTC. As protein: CASSVQRYNEQFF.

This clonotype was counted a few times. The rearrangement uses TRBV25-1 and TRBJ1-2; 10 bases align to TRBD1. The CDR3 covers 12 residues. The germline CDR1 and CDR2 sequences are MGHDK and SYGVNS. The junction had 7 bases not matched to a gene; V was cut back by 10 bases and J by 8 bases. CDR3 sequence reads: CATGQGVWGYTF. CDR3 sequence (DNA): TGTGCCACCGGACAGGGGGTTTGGGGCTACACCTTC.

This clonotype turned up a few times. The chain is built from TRBV6-5 and TRBJ2-7; D uncertain. V lost 4 bases and J 7 bases, leaving 17 bases between the germline ends. This CDR3 has 14 residues. Germline V gene lookup returns CDR1 MNHEY and CDR2 SVGAGI. CDR3 in DNA: TGTGCCAGCAGTTTTACCCTCGCCGATCGGGAGCAGTACTTC. This encodes CASSFTLADREQYF.

The CDR3 is CSVDNSVGEAFF. DNA of the CDR3: TGCAGCGTTGACAACTCGGTGGGGGAAGCTTTCTTT. The chain carries TRBV29-1 and TRBJ1-1; D is uncertain. CDR3 length equals 12 residues. The ends were cut back, 3 bases at V and 8 bases at J, with 13 bases in the middle. The germline gives CDR1 SQVTM, CDR2 ANQGSEA. The whole variable domain, filled in from reference TRBV29-1 and TRBJ1-1, reads SAVISQKPSRDICQRGTSLTIQCQVDSQVTMMFWYRQQPGQSLTLIATANQGSEATYESGFVIDKFPISRPNLTFSTLTVSNMSPEDSSIYLCSVDNSVGEAFFGQGTRLTVV.